Listed below are T cell receptor beta chains from one sample, sequenced in a study of lymphopenia after photon versus proton radiotherapy. Some clones are missing from TCRdb's copy, which holds only in-frame ones; the method was immunoSEQ multiplex PCR. The profile covers approximately 80,000 clones, with over 70% appearing a single time and approximately 1.4% taken by the ten largest. This material consisted of peripheral blood, taken from a patient treated with proton-based radiotherapy. The receptors come from a man aged 55 to 70 with pancreatic cancer. Each CDR3 is given with its conserved first and last residue. D genes are given only for firm matches. Clone size is given for some rows only: seen once, a few or many times, or a class if the clone is expanded.

d_gene	abundance	j_gene	v_gene	CDR3nt	CDR3aa
NA	NA	TRBJ1-2	TRBV6-1	TGTGCCAGTAGTGTAGGAGCTAACTATGGCTACACCTTC	CASSVGANYGYTF
NA	NA	TRBJ2-7	TRBV11-2	TGTGCCAGCAGCCCCCGGTGGGAGCCCTACGAGCAGTACTTC	CASSPRWEPYEQYF
NA	few	TRBJ1-5	TRBV14	TGTGCCAGCAGCCAGTTCAACAATCAGCCCCAGCATTTT	CASSQFNNQPQHF
NA	NA	TRBJ2-7	TRBV5-1	TGCGCCAGCAGCTTGGGGACCGGGACACCGTCTACGGAGCAGTACTTC	CASSLGTGTPSTEQYF
TRBD1	NA	TRBJ2-7	TRBV28	TGTGCCAGCAGTTCCTGGACAGGGCTAACCTCCTACGAGCAGTACTTC	CASSSWTGLTSYEQYF
NA	NA	TRBJ1-3	TRBV28	TGTGCCAGCACCAAAATAGGGACACGCTCTGGAAACACCATATATTTT	CASTKIGTRSGNTIYF
NA	NA	TRBJ1-2	TRBV2	TGTGCCATAGGGAGTAACTATGGCTACACCTTC	CAIGSNYGYTF
NA	few	TRBJ2-2	TRBV9	TGTGCCAGCAGCGTAGTACAGACCACCGGGGAGCTGTTTTTT	CASSVVQTTGELFF
NA	NA	TRBJ2-1	TRBV28	TGTGCCAGCAGTTTACCCCCTGTGAATGAGCAGTTCTTC	CASSLPPVNEQFF
NA	once	TRBJ2-1	TRBV21-1	TGTGCCAGCAGCAAAGGGTACCCCAATGGCACTAATGAGCAGTTCTTC	CASSKGYPNGTNEQFF
TRBD2	NA	TRBJ2-5	TRBV7-9	TGTGCCAGCAGCTTAGGCATCGGGACTAGCGGATATCAAGAGACCCAGTACTTC	CASSLGIGTSGYQETQYF
TRBD1	NA	TRBJ1-1	TRBV9	TGTGCCAGCAGCGAAGGGACAGGGGGCAAAAAAAACACTGAAGCTTTCTTT	CASSEGTGGKKNTEAFF
NA	NA	TRBJ2-1	TRBV6-6	TGTGCCAGCAGTTATCCGCAGGGGAACTACAATGAGCAGTTCTTC	CASSYPQGNYNEQFF
TRBD2	few	TRBJ2-2	TRBV7-3	TGTGCCAGCAGTTTTAATGCGGGAGGGCCTGACGGGGAGCTGTTTTTT	CASSFNAGGPDGELFF
NA	NA	TRBJ1-1	TRBV18	TGTGCCAGCTCACTCTCCAGGGAAACTGAAGCTTTCTTT	CASSLSRETEAFF
NA	once	TRBJ2-7	TRBV5-1	TGCGCCAGCAGCGGGGCGGGGAAGACCTACGAGCAGTACTTC	CASSGAGKTYEQYF
NA	NA	TRBJ2-1	TRBV6-1	TGTGCCAGCAGTGCGGACCCCCGGGGTGAGCAGTTCTTC	CASSADPRGEQFF
NA	few	TRBJ2-1	TRBV5-4	TGTGCCAGCAGCCTCATCTACAATGAGCAGTTCTTC	CASSLIYNEQFF
NA	NA	TRBJ1-2	TRBV5-6	TGTGCCAGCAGCTTTGGGTCTGGCTACACCTTC	CASSFGSGYTF
TRBD2	few	TRBJ2-3	TRBV5-1	TGCGCCAGCAGCTTGGCCTTAGCGGGTACGCAGTATTTT	CASSLALAGTQYF
TRBD1	few	TRBJ1-2	TRBV4-1	TGCGCCAGCAGCCGAAGCCCTGACAGGGAGCAAGCGGGAGGCTACACCTTC	CASSRSPDREQAGGYTF
NA	once	TRBJ2-7	TRBV4-3	TGCGCCAGCAGCCAAGTTCGCGGGGTGAGGCAGTACTTC	CASSQVRGVRQYF
TRBD1	NA	TRBJ1-2	TRBV29-1	TGCAGCGTTCTTACAGGGGTATCCCACACCTTC	CSVLTGVSHTF
NA	NA	TRBJ2-2	TRBV7-3	TGTGCCAGCAGCTTAAGTAACACCGGGGAGCTGTTTTTT	CASSLSNTGELFF
NA	NA	TRBJ2-6	TRBV9	TGTGCCAGCAGCGGAGCAAGGGCCTCTGGGGCCAACGTCCTGACTTTC	CASSGARASGANVLTF
NA	NA	TRBJ2-1	TRBV18	TGTGCCAGCACTGAACAGGGAGGGCGGTTCCGAACTGACAATGAGCAGTTCTTC	CASTEQGGRFRTDNEQFF
NA	NA	TRBJ2-2	TRBV6-6	TGTGCCAGCACCAAGATGGGGACATGGACCGGGGAGCTGTTTTTT	CASTKMGTWTGELFF
TRBD2	NA	TRBJ2-1	TRBV5-1	TGCGCCAGCAGCTGGGGGACTAGCGGGAGCGATGAGCAGTTCTTC	CASSWGTSGSDEQFF
NA	NA	TRBJ1-4	TRBV28	TGTGCCAGCAGTTTAATATTCCGGGGAGAGGAAAAACTGTTTTTT	CASSLIFRGEEKLFF
NA	once	TRBJ1-4	TRBV15	TGTGCCACCTCGGACAGAACTAATGAAAAACTGTTTTTT	CATSDRTNEKLFF
NA	NA	TRBJ1-1	TRBV5-1	TGCGCCAGCAGCTTGGTAGGAGGACTGAACACTGAAGCTTTCTTT	CASSLVGGLNTEAFF
NA	NA	TRBJ1-3	TRBV23-1	TGCGCCAGCAGACCAGCGAGGGGGTTTGGAAACACCATATATTTT	CASRPARGFGNTIYF
NA	NA	TRBJ1-1	TRBV19	TGTGCCAGTAGTCTCGAGGAGGACACTGAAGCTTTCTTT	CASSLEEDTEAFF
NA	NA	TRBJ1-1	TRBV21-1	TGTGCCAGCAGCACAAAGGCCAGAACTGAAGCTTTCTTT	CASSTKARTEAFF
TRBD2	NA	TRBJ2-5	TRBV7-9	TGTGCCAGCAGCTTGGGACTAGCGGGAGCCGGGACCCAGTACTTC	CASSLGLAGAGTQYF
NA	NA	TRBJ1-4	TRBV28	TGTGCCAGCAGCACACAGTGGAGGGCTAATGAAAAACTGTTTTTT	CASSTQWRANEKLFF
NA	NA	TRBJ1-1	TRBV7-8	TGTGCCAGCAGCTTGGGGGGGATGACTGAAGCTTTCTTT	CASSLGGMTEAFF
TRBD1	NA	TRBJ2-7	TRBV29-1	TGCAGCGTTGAATTCCAGGACAGGCTCTACGAGCAGTACTTC	CSVEFQDRLYEQYF
NA	few	TRBJ1-2	TRBV6-5	TGTGCCAGCAGCATCGGGGGCGCCTATGGCTACACCTTC	CASSIGGAYGYTF
NA	once	TRBJ1-1	TRBV5-1	TGCGCCAGCCATGATCCAGGAAGGAACACTGAAGCTTTCTTT	CASHDPGRNTEAFF
NA	NA	TRBJ1-1	TRBV7-2	TGTGCCAGCAGCTCCCGGGGTTACCTCGAGGATGGCACTGAAGCTTTCTTT	CASSSRGYLEDGTEAFF
NA	once	TRBJ2-5	TRBV7-2	TGTGCCAGCAGCTTAGAGGGGGGCCAAGAGACCCAGTACTTC	CASSLEGGQETQYF
NA	NA	TRBJ2-3	TRBV15	TGTGCCACCAGCAGATCCTCCTCCGCAGATACGCAGTATTTT	CATSRSSSADTQYF
NA	NA	TRBJ2-1	TRBV7-2	TGTGCCAGCAGCTTAGTGGGGTATGAGCAGTTCTTC	CASSLVGYEQFF
TRBD1	few	TRBJ1-2	TRBV6-4	TGTGCCAGCAGTTCTAACAACAGGGGCTATGGCTACACCTTC	CASSSNNRGYGYTF
TRBD2	NA	TRBJ2-3	TRBV30	TGTGCCTGGAGGACCCCCCCTCCCGGGACTAGCGGAGATACGCAGTATTTT	CAWRTPPPGTSGDTQYF
TRBD1	NA	TRBJ2-3	TRBV6-6	TGTGCCAGCAGCGACAGGGTGGCCACAGATACGCAGTATTTT	CASSDRVATDTQYF
TRBD2	NA	TRBJ2-1	TRBV7-3	TGTGCCAGCAGCCCCACCTCCCGACTAGCGCCCTCCTACAATGAGCAGTTCTTC	CASSPTSRLAPSYNEQFF
TRBD1	NA	TRBJ1-1	TRBV6-1	TGTGCCATCACCGGGACAGGGATGAACACTGAAGCTTTCTTT	CAITGTGMNTEAFF
NA	NA	TRBJ2-6	TRBV13	TGTGCCAGCAGCTTTTACGCCTCATATGGACGGACCTCTGGGGCCAACGTCCTGACTTTC	CASSFYASYGRTSGANVLTF
NA	NA	TRBJ2-7	TRBV27	TGTGCCAGCAGTTTAGATTACGGCAGACCCTACGAGCAGTACTTC	CASSLDYGRPYEQYF
NA	NA	TRBJ1-1	TRBV28	TGTGCCAGCACCAAAACCCGGGACTTCCCGAACACTGAAGCTTTCTTT	CASTKTRDFPNTEAFF
TRBD2	NA	TRBJ2-2	TRBV5-8	TGTGCCAGCAGCTTGCCCAAGGGACTACCCACCGGGGAGCTGTTTTTT	CASSLPKGLPTGELFF
TRBD1	NA	TRBJ1-5	TRBV5-8	TGTGCCAGCGGGACAGGGGGAAATCAGCCCCAGCATTTT	CASGTGGNQPQHF
NA	NA	TRBJ2-2	TRBV11-3	TGTGCCAGCAGCTTAGTGGCAGGGGTGGTACCCGGGGAGCTGTTTTTT	CASSLVAGVVPGELFF
NA	NA	TRBJ2-3	TRBV27	TGTGCCAGCAGTTTAAAGAGGACAGATACGCAGTATTTT	CASSLKRTDTQYF
NA	NA	TRBJ1-1	TRBV27	TGTGCCAGCAGTGGGTGGGGGCGTGAAGCTTTCTTT	CASSGWGREAFF
NA	NA	TRBJ2-5	TRBV30	TGTGCCTGGAGTGTCGGGGGAGAGACCCAGTACTTC	CAWSVGGETQYF
NA	NA	TRBJ1-1	TRBV11-2	TGTGCCAGCAGCTTAGTTAAGGGTTGGTACACTGAAGCTTTCTTT	CASSLVKGWYTEAFF
NA	NA	TRBJ1-1	TRBV28	TGTGCCAGCAGTGCAGTTCGAACTGAAGCTTTCTTT	CASSAVRTEAFF